The 8 T cell receptor beta chains reported below all come from one sample, sequenced in a study of long-term antiretroviral therapy in people with HIV. They ran version v3.0 of the immunoSEQ assay at survey level. Assay used: immunoSEQ multiplex PCR; TCRdb lists only in-frame clones, some missing. The data show over 15,000 clones, with approximately 90% seen just once and 10% to 15% held by the top ten. Sequenced material: unsorted PBMCs, taken 0.6 years after starting antiretroviral therapy. These receptors all come from a woman in her forties with HIV.

This chain connects TRBV20-1 to TRBJ1-2; the D is unclear. Trimming stripped 7 bases from V and 7 bases from J, with 13 bases between. Germline-derived CDR1 and CDR2 are DFQATT and SNEGSKA (reference sequence). CDR3 length: 11 residues. The CDR3 bases are TGCAGTGTACCGGGCTTGGGTGGCTACACCTTC. Protein sequence: CSVPGLGGYTF.

The CDR3 region has the DNA TGTGCCAGCAGCGTAGGTAATGGGGGGATGGGCACTGAAGCTTTCTTT. Translated, it gives CASSVGNGGMGTEAFF. V is TRBV9 and J is TRBJ1-1; a possible D gene is TRBD1 (5 bases). This CDR3 contains 16 residues. The V gene lost 0 bases and the J gene lost 4 bases, with 16 bases spanning the gap. Per the germline V gene, CDR1 is SGDLS and CDR2 is YYNGEE.

This chain uses TRBV6-5 with TRBJ1-2, with 7 positions matching TRBD1. Germline lookup yields CDR1 MNHEY and CDR2 SVGAGI. J was trimmed by 5 bases and V by 1 base; bases with no gene match: 7. CDR3 length: 15 residues. The CDR3: CASSYWRGRGYGYTF. CDR3 nucleotide sequence: TGTGCCAGCAGTTACTGGAGGGGGCGCGGTTATGGCTACACCTTC.

This clone was detected a few times. This chain uses TRBV7-2 with TRBJ2-2, with D perhaps being TRBD1 or TRBD2 (5 bases each). CDR3 length: 16 residues. Trimming removed 5 bases from V and 0 bases from J, with 13 bases in between. Looked up from germline, CDR1 is SGHTA and CDR2 is FQGNSA. For the CDR3, the DNA is TGTGCCAGCAGCCCCCGACAGAGGGCGAACACCGGGGAGCTGTTTTTT. Protein: CASSPRQRANTGELFF.

This clone has a single count. This chain links TRBV6-5 with TRBJ1-1; a possible D gene is TRBD1 (6 bases). The germline V and J ends were trimmed by 7 bases and 2 bases, with 14 bases remaining between them. This CDR3 comprises 14 residues. Per germline, CDR1 MNHEY and CDR2 SVGAGI. The CDR3 coding sequence is TGTGCCAGCACCGCGACAGGTTATAACACTGAAGCTTTCTTT. It encodes CASTATGYNTEAFF.

The V and J genes are TRBV5-8 and TRBJ2-5; 10 bases line up with TRBD1. The germline V gene encodes CDR1 SGHTS and CDR2 YDEGEE. The CDR3 consists of 17 residues. Trimming removed 0 bases from V and 4 bases from J; junction bases left unmatched: 9. CDR3 sequence reads: CASSLGTGGIGRETQYF. The CDR3 nucleotides are TGTGCCAGCAGCTTGGGGACAGGGGGGATTGGTCGAGAGACCCAGTACTTC. The full variable domain, completed using reference TRBV5-8 and TRBJ2-5, is EAGVTQSPTHLIKTRGQQATLRCSPISGHTSVYWYQQALGLGLQFLLWYDEGEERNRGNFPPRFSGRQFPNYSSELNVNALELEDSALYLCASSLGTGGIGRETQYFGPGTRLLVL.

The chain employs TRBV4-1 and TRBJ1-1; a weak D match, TRBD1 (5 bases). The CDR3 runs to 15 residues. Looked up from germline, CDR1 is MGHRA and CDR2 is YSYEKL. The V end lost 4 bases, the J end lost 2 bases, and 14 bases lay between the germline ends. In DNA form, the CDR3 reads TGCGCCAGCAGCCCCCGGGGGACCCAAAACACTGAAGCTTTCTTT. This encodes CASSPRGTQNTEAFF.

The J gene is TRBJ2-5, the V gene TRBV5-1; the match to TRBD2 covers 13 bases. The CDR3 contains 15 residues. Germline CDR1 reads SGHRS; CDR2 reads YFSETQ. V shed 4 bases, J shed 4 bases, and the junction held 4 bases outside the gene matches. As DNA, the CDR3 is TGCGCCAGCAGCCCGGGACTAGCGGGGCGAGAGACCCAGTACTTC. It translates to CASSPGLAGRETQYF. Full variable domain (remainder filled in from reference TRBV5-1 and TRBJ2-5): KAGVTQTPRYLIKTRGQQVTLSCSPISGHRSVSWYQQTPGQGLQFLFEYFSETQRNKGNFPGRFSGRQFSNSRSEMNVSTLELGDSALYLCASSPGLAGRETQYFGPGTRLLVL.